Each of the 8 T cell receptor beta chains below was sequenced from the same sample in a study of blood T cell repertoires in COVID-19. Clones were sequenced by immunoSEQ multiplex PCR, and TCRdb holds only the in-frame ones, with some missing. Of tens of thousands of clones in the sample, about 88% are singletons; the top ten hold approximately 11%. The material sequenced was peripheral blood. These receptors all stem from a man aged 60-69 years with COVID-19, enrolled during active disease.

The CDR3 DNA follows: TGTGCCAGCAGCTCCATTACTTCGGGACAGATGGTCGAGCAGTACTTC. Translating gives CASSSITSGQMVEQYF. The V gene is TRBV11-2, the J gene TRBJ2-7; 7 bases align to TRBD1. The germline V gene encodes CDR1 SGHAT and CDR2 FQNNGV. J gave up 6 bases and V 4 bases, and 15 bases lay outside the gene matches. The CDR3 extends over 16 amino acids.

This rearrangement joins TRBV2 to TRBJ2-1, with D maybe TRBD2 (6 bases). The CDR3 is 15 residues long. Between the trimmed V and J ends, which lost 3 bases and 3 bases, there was a span of 12 bases. Germline CDR1 SNHLY, CDR2 FYNNEI. CDR3 DNA sequence: TGTGCCAGCAGTGATCGGGGGAGGAGCTACAATGAGCAGTTCTTC. Protein sequence: CASSDRGRSYNEQFF.

This clone has a handful of counts. The chain employs TRBV29-1 and TRBJ1-6; no definite D call. The V end was cut by 5 bases, the J end by 8 bases, with 13 bases between. CDR3 length: 13 amino acids. CDR1 SQVTM and CDR2 ANQGSEA come from the germline V gene. The CDR3 is CSVKSNEDSPLHF. The CDR3 DNA is TGCAGCGTTAAGAGCAACGAGGATTCACCCCTCCACTTT.

The sample holds one count of this clone. The DNA of the CDR3 is TGTGCCAGCATTCCAGTCAACATTCAGTACTTC. Its translation: CASIPVNIQYF. This rearrangement joins TRBV2 to TRBJ2-4; no clear D. This CDR3 spans 11 amino acids. The V end lost 7 bases, the J end lost 7 bases, and 8 bases lay between the germline ends. From germline, CDR1 is SNHLY and CDR2 FYNNEI. The full variable domain, its missing parts supplied by reference TRBV2 and TRBJ2-4, is EPEVTQTPSHQVTQMGQEVILRCVPISNHLYFYWYRQILGQKVEFLVSFYNNEISEKSEIFDDQFSVERPDGSNFTLKIRSTKLEDSAMYFCASIPVNIQYFGAGTRLSVL.

The V call is TRBV29-1, the J call TRBJ2-6; 7 nucleotides agree with TRBD1. After removal of 6 bases from V and 1 base from J, the junction contained 3 bases not matched to a gene. This CDR3 has 14 residues. Germline values: CDR1 SQVTM, CDR2 ANQGSEA. CDR3 residues: CSVGTDSGANVLTF. CDR3 DNA sequence: TGCAGCGTGGGGACAGATTCTGGGGCCAACGTCCTGACTTTC.

This rearrangement joins TRBV19 to TRBJ1-2; 7 nucleotides agree with TRBD1. This CDR3 contains 16 residues. In germline, CDR1 is LNHDA, CDR2 SQIVND (reference sequence). J gave up 3 bases and V 0 bases, and 7 bases lay outside the gene matches. Here the CDR3 reads CASSIDPGTVDYGYTF. The DNA of the CDR3 is TGTGCCAGTAGTATAGACCCCGGGACAGTCGACTATGGCTACACCTTC.

The rearrangement uses TRBV11-1 and TRBJ2-1, with 7 bases identical to TRBD2. Germline-derived CDR1 and CDR2 are SGHAT and FQDESV (reference sequence). J was trimmed by 14 bases and V by 5 bases; bases with no gene match: 15. The CDR3 loop spans 14 amino acids. The CDR3: CASSPDRERDAEFF. The CDR3 nucleotides are TGTGCCAGCAGCCCGGACCGGGAGCGGGACGCAGAGTTCTTC.

V gene TRBV14 combines with J gene TRBJ1-5; TRBD1 aligns across 7 bases. Germline values: CDR1 SGHDN, CDR2 FVKESK. CDR3 length equals 17 residues. Trimming at V came to 0 bases and at J to 5 bases, leaving 10 bases not matched to a gene. The CDR3 nucleotides are TGTGCCAGCAGCCAAGATCGGACCGGACAGGTTCATCAGCCCCAGCATTTT. This gives the protein CASSQDRTGQVHQPQHF.